The clone carrying this T cell receptor (beta chain) was seen once. With 5 bases removed from V and 7 bases from J, the gap between germline ends came to 16 bases. This CDR3 region has 14 residues. Germline V gene data show CDR1 as SGHNT and CDR2 as YYREEE (reference sequence). The data were produced by immunoSEQ multiplex PCR, yet TCRdb's version contains in-frame clones alone and is incomplete. Of hundreds of thousands of clones in the sample, 65% to 90% were seen once. This entry belongs to a study of blood T cell repertoires in COVID-19. The TCR originated in a man aged 50 to 59 with COVID-19, enrolled during active disease. The chain carries TRBV5-4 and TRBJ2-1, with a weak D call TRBD1 (6 bases). Sequenced material: peripheral blood. CDR3 bases: TGTGCCAGCAGGTCCGCAGGGGCTGCAAATGAGCAGTTCTTC. It codes for CASRSAGAANEQFF.